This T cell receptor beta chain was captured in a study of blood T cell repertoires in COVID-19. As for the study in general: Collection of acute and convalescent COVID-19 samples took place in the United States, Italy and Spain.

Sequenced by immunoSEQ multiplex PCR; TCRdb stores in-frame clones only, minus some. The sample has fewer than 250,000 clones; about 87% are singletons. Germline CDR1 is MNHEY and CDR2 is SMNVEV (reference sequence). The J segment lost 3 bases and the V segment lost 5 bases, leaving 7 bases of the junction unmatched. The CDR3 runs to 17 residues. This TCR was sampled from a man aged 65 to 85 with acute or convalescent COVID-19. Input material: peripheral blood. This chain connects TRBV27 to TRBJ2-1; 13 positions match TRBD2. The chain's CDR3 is CASSAGTSGDNYNEQFF. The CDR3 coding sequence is TGTGCCAGCAGTGCCGGGACTAGCGGGGATAACTACAATGAGCAGTTCTTC.